This TCR beta chain was obtained from a study of shared clonotypes between healthy human individuals. Study context: Per donor, three plates held CD4 naive cells, three held CD4 memory, two held CD8 naive and one held CD8 memory. Study outcomes and limitations: Researchers sampled blood only, noting tissue repertoires likely differ.

With regard to this clone: Its antigen is as yet unknown.

Repertoires were generated with immunoSEQ multiplex PCR, while TCRdb's copy carries only in-frame clones and drops some. Of about 1.5 million clones listed, 98% are singletons. The source material was naive CD4+ T cells sorted from blood. Subset given: CD45RA+ positively selected. The clonotype was recovered from a man aged 25-40 years in good health.

CDR3 sequence: CSLRRGASTDTQYF. CDR3 in DNA: TGCAGCCTACGGCGGGGCGCAAGCACAGATACGCAGTATTTT. V is TRBV29-1 and J is TRBJ2-3, with D perhaps TRBD2 (6 bases). V lost 8 bases, J lost 0 bases, and 15 bases lay in between. The CDR3 sequence is 14 residues long. Looked up from germline, CDR1 is SQVTM and CDR2 is ANQGSEA.